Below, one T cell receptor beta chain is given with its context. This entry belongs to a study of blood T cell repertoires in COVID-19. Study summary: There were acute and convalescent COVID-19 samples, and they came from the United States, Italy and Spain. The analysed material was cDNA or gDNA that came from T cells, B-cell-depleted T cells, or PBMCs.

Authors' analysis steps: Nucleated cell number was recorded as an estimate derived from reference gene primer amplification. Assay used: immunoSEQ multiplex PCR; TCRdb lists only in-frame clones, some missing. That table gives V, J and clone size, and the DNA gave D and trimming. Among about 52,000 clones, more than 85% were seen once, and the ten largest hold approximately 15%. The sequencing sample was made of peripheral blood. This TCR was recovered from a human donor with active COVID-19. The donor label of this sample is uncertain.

Here the CDR3 reads CASSLAAGVEYGSTEAFF. The CDR3 coding sequence is TGTGCCAGCAGCTTAGCAGCAGGGGTGGAATATGGTAGCACTGAAGCTTTCTTT. The V call is TRBV13, the J call TRBJ1-1; possible D gene TRBD1, 6 bases. Looked up from germline, CDR1 is PRHDT and CDR2 is FYEKMQ (reference sequence). Trimming shortened V by 1 base and J by 4 bases, and 22 bases separated the two germline ends. The CDR3 loop spans 18 amino acids.